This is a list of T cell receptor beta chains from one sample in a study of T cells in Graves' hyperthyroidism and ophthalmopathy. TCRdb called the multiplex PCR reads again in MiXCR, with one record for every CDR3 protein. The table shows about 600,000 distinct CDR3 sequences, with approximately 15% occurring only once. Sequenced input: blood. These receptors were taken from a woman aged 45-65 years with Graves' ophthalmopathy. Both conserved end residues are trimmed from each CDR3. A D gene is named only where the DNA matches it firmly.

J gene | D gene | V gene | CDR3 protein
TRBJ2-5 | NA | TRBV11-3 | ASSLMTGGQETQY
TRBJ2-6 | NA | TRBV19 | ASSTQGATGANVLT
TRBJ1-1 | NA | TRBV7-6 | ASSLGRKTEAF
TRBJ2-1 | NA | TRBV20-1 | SASYEYSYNEQF
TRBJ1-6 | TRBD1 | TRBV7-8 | ASSPAGQGNPPLH
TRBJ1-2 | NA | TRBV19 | ASSIFGVRVSYGYT
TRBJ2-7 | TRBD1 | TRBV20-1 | SARRDRRSAYEQY
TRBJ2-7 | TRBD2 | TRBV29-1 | SVVPSGSLYEQY
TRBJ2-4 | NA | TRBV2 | ASSEAYPGYSNIQY
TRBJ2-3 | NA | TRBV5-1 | ASSLSTDAQY
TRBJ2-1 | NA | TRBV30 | AWSGPNEQF
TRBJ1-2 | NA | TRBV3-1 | ASSLEFLGSPNYGYT
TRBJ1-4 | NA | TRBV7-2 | ASSARRADEKLF
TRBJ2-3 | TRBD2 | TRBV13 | ASSKTGTSLGNTQY
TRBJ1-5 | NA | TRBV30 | AWRGGLNQPQH
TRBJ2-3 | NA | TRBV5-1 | ASSLVQQNTDTQY
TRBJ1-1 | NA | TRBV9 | ASSGRGVIGGTEAF
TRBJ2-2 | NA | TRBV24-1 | ATSRSGSTGELF
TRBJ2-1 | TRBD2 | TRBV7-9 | ASSWGLAGVNEQF
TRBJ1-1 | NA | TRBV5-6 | ASGYTNTEAF
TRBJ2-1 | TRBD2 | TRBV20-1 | SAAGTSGSSYNEQF
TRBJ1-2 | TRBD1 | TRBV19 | ASSTITGGYGYT